These 20 T cell receptor beta chains share one sample of origin, sequenced in a study of post-analysis software for immune sequencing data. Points from the study as a whole: Patients had higher frequencies than controls of a handful of TRBV segments, including TRBV5-6, TRBV5-1 and TRBV20-1.

TCR beta cDNA libraries included unique molecular identifiers. MiXCR was run by TCRdb on the PCR reads, yielding one entry per CDR3 protein. The sample consists of roughly 400,000 distinct CDR3 sequences, 30% to 45% of them appearing once. Their target antigens are unknown. The sequenced material came from blood. All receptors derive from a girl aged 2 to 9 with multiple sclerosis.

V and J are TRBV5-5 and TRBJ2-7, with TRBD1 matching 9 bases. CDR3 length: 15 amino acids. The junction had 5 bases not matched to a gene; V was cut back by 4 bases and J by 0 bases. Germline V CDR1 and CDR2: SGHKS, YYEKEE (reference sequence). CDR3 region: CASSDRDRVSYEQYF. Written as DNA, the CDR3 is TGTGCCAGCAGCGACCGGGACAGGGTCTCCTACGAGCAGTACTTC.

The chain has TRBV20-1 and TRBJ2-7; D tentatively fits TRBD1 or TRBD2 (6 bases each). The CDR3 is 14 amino acids. CDR1 is DFQATT, CDR2 SNEGSKA, per germline (reference sequence). Between the trimmed V and J ends, which lost 6 bases and 0 bases, there was a span of 15 bases. The CDR3 DNA reads as TGCAGTGCCTTAACAGGGAGGACCTCCTACGAGCAGTACTTC. Translation gives CSALTGRTSYEQYF.

J is TRBJ2-4 and V is TRBV13; D is perhaps TRBD2 (7 bases). The V gene lost 5 bases and the J gene lost 0 bases, with 11 bases spanning the gap. The CDR3 runs 15 residues. Looked up from germline, CDR1 is PRHDT and CDR2 is FYEKMQ (reference sequence). This CDR3 is CASSRGGLAKNIQYF. CDR3 sequence (DNA): TGTGCCAGCAGCAGGGGGGGTCTAGCCAAAAACATTCAGTACTTC.

This chain connects TRBV20-1 to TRBJ2-7; 10 bases match TRBD2. Germline V CDR1 and CDR2: DFQATT, SNEGSKA (reference sequence). The trim removed 0 bases at V and 3 bases at J, leaving 8 bases unmatched. There are 16 residues in the CDR3. The chain's CDR3 is CSARDQLAGAVYEQYF. The CDR3 DNA reads TGCAGTGCTAGAGATCAGCTAGCGGGAGCCGTCTACGAGCAGTACTTC.

The V call is TRBV29-1, the J call TRBJ2-5; D not resolved. V lost 2 bases, J lost 5 bases, and 9 bases lay in between. Germline V CDR1 and CDR2: SQVTM, ANQGSEA. The CDR3 loop spans 12 amino acids. This CDR3 is CSVELAGETQYF. CDR3 in DNA: TGCAGCGTTGAACTGGCCGGGGAGACCCAGTACTTC.

This clonotype was seen a single time. The CDR3 DNA reads TGTGCCAGCAGTTTACGCCAGGGGCACTATGGCTACACCTTC. It specifies CASSLRQGHYGYTF. This chain connects TRBV12-3 or TRBV12-4 to TRBJ1-2; maybe TRBD1 (6 bases). Trimming left V 2 bases short and J 3 bases short, with 10 bases between. The CDR3 is made up of 14 amino acids.

In this sample, this clonotype turned up a few times. The chain joins TRBV4-2 to TRBJ2-1; D not resolved. This CDR3 contains 16 residues. Trimming pared 3 bases from V and 0 bases from J, leaving 12 bases between. Germline assignment: CDR1 LGHNA and CDR2 YNFKEQ. CDR3 region: CASSQDRASSYNEQFF. CDR3 bases: TGTGCCAGCAGCCAGGATCGAGCGAGCTCCTACAATGAGCAGTTCTTC.

The chain has TRBV29-1 and TRBJ2-5; D might be TRBD1 or TRBD2, each matching 5 bases. Germline values: CDR1 SQVTM, CDR2 ANQGSEA. This CDR3 contains 14 residues. Trimming pared 6 bases from V and 0 bases from J, leaving 14 bases between. This CDR3 reads CSVADKDHQETQYF. The CDR3 DNA reads as TGCAGCGTAGCGGACAAGGATCACCAAGAGACCCAGTACTTC.

This chain links TRBV28 with TRBJ1-4, with D perhaps matching TRBD1 (5 bases). V lost 10 bases and J lost 7, with 16 bases in between. Germline V gene sequence: CDR1 MDHEN, CDR2 SYDVKM. The CDR3 is 13 amino acids. The CDR3 DNA reads TGTGCCACCCACGGGGGGGGGAGTGAAAAACTGTTTTTT. Translating gives CATHGGGSEKLFF.

The chain employs TRBV14 and TRBJ2-3; 7 nucleotides align to TRBD1. The CDR3 covers 13 residues. CDR1 is SGHDN and CDR2 is FVKESK in the germline V gene. The trim removed 0 bases at V and 11 bases at J, leaving 5 bases unmatched. DNA of the CDR3: TGTGCCAGCAGCCAAGAAATGGGACAGAGGCAGTATTTT. Protein sequence: CASSQEMGQRQYF. Complete variable domain (other parts from reference TRBV14 and TRBJ2-3): EAGVTQFPSHSVIEKGQTVTLRCDPISGHDNLYWYRRVMGKEIKFLLHFVKESKQDESGMPNNRFLAERTGGTYSTLKVQPAELEDSGVYFCASSQEMGQRQYFGPGTRLTVL.

The chain employs TRBV28 and TRBJ2-7; D is undetermined. V gave up 4 bases and J gave up 0 bases, with 10 bases separating them. This CDR3 has 14 residues. The germline CDR1 and CDR2 sequences are MDHEN and SYDVKM. The chain's CDR3 is CASSWGGSSYEQYF. The CDR3 DNA reads TGTGCCAGCAGTTGGGGTGGCAGCTCCTACGAGCAGTACTTC.

The rearrangement uses TRBV20-1 and TRBJ2-1; 8 positions match TRBD2. Looked up from germline, CDR1 is DFQATT and CDR2 is SNEGSKA (reference sequence). CDR3 length: 14 amino acids. The junction had 6 bases not matched to a gene; V was cut back by 6 bases and J by 2 bases. This CDR3 is CSALRGGTYNEQFF. DNA of the CDR3: TGCAGTGCCCTACGGGGGGGAACCTACAATGAGCAGTTCTTC.

The chain is built from TRBV7-9 and TRBJ2-7; 7 bases align to TRBD2. Germline assignment: CDR1 SEHNR and CDR2 FQNEAQ (reference sequence). The junction had 11 bases not matched to a gene; V was cut back by 4 bases and J by 2 bases. This CDR3 region has 16 residues. CDR3 in DNA: TGTGCCAGCAGCTGGGGAGGGAACTCCTTGACCTACGAGCAGTACTTC. Translating it yields CASSWGGNSLTYEQYF. The full variable domain, with the rest looked up from reference TRBV7-9 and TRBJ2-7, is DTGVSQNPRHKITKRGQNVTFRCDPISEHNRLYWYRQTLGQGPEFLTYFQNEAQLEKSRLLSDRFSAERPKGSFSTLEIQRTEQGDSAMYLCASSWGGNSLTYEQYFGPGTRLTVT.

V and J are TRBV10-3 and TRBJ1-5; D is unresolved. Per the germline V gene, CDR1 is ENHRY and CDR2 is SYGVKD. The CDR3 is 16 residues long. Trimming left V 0 bases short and J 0 bases short, with 9 bases between. CDR3 residues: CAISESWGGSNQPQHF. The CDR3 bases are TGTGCCATCAGTGAGTCGTGGGGTGGTAGCAATCAGCCCCAGCATTTT.

This chain connects TRBV15 to TRBJ1-5; tentative D call: TRBD1 (5 bases). The CDR3 has 13 amino acids. CDR1 is LNHNV, CDR2 YYDKDF, per germline (reference sequence). The V end was cut by 4 bases, the J end by 7 bases, with 11 bases between. CDR3 protein: CATSNLRGQPQHF. The CDR3 DNA sequence: TGTGCCACCAGCAACCTCCGGGGGCAGCCCCAGCATTTT.

The chain couples TRBV7-2 to TRBJ1-6; 7 bases agree with TRBD1. V was pared by 3 bases and J by 6 bases, with 8 bases of the junction left unmatched. CDR3 length: 16 amino acids. CDR1 is SGHTA, CDR2 FQGNSA, per germline. CDR3 residues: CASSFGQVASNSPLHF. Here the CDR3 DNA reads TGTGCCAGCAGCTTTGGACAGGTGGCGAGTAATTCACCCCTCCACTTT.

The chain employs TRBV7-9 and TRBJ1-2, with 7 bases fitting TRBD1. The CDR3 loop spans 14 amino acids. The J segment lost 6 bases and the V segment lost 4 bases, leaving 8 bases of the junction unmatched. Germline CDR1 and CDR2: SEHNR and FQNEAQ (reference sequence). The CDR3 DNA follows: TGTGCCAGCAGCTGGGGACAGCGCGGGGATGGCTACACCTTC. Translation: CASSWGQRGDGYTF.

This clonotype occurred a few times. CDR3 DNA: TGCGCCAGCAGCCAAGATCGGTATGATGCGGGAGGGCGGATGGGCGAGCAGTACTTC. It specifies CASSQDRYDAGGRMGEQYF. The rearrangement joins TRBV4-3 to TRBJ2-7, with 9 bases aligning to TRBD2. J gave up 6 bases and V 0 bases, and 18 bases lay outside the gene matches. Germline V lookup: CDR1 LGHNA, CDR2 YSLEER. The CDR3 consists of 19 residues.

This clonotype was seen more than once but under ten times. V usage is TRBV12-3 or TRBV12-4 and J usage is TRBJ1-4; D gene ambiguous. The CDR3 runs to 16 residues. V was pared by 1 base and J by 4 bases, with 13 bases between. In DNA, the CDR3 is TGTGCCAGCAGTTTAGGCCAGGCGGAGATTAATGAAAAACTGTTTTTT. Its translation: CASSLGQAEINEKLFF.

CDR3 DNA sequence: TGCAGTGCTAGCAGAGGACAGGGTTTGTCTGGCTACACCTTC. This gives the protein CSASRGQGLSGYTF. This chain connects TRBV20-1 to TRBJ1-2; TRBD1 matches 8 bases. The trim removed 3 bases at V and 7 bases at J, leaving 10 bases unmatched. CDR1 is DFQATT and CDR2 is SNEGSKA in the germline V gene (reference sequence). The CDR3 spans 14 residues.